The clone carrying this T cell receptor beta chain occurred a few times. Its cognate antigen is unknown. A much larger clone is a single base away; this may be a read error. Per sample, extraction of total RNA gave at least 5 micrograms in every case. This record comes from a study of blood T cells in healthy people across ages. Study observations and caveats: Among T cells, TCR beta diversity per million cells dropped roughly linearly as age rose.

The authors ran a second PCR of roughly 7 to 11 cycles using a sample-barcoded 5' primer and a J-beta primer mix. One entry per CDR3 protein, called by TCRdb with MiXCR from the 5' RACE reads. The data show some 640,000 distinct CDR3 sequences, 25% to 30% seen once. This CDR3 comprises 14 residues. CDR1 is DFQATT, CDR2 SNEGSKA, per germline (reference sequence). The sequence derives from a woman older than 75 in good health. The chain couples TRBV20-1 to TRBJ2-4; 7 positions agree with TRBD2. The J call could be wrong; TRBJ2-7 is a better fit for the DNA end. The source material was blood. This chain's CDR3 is CSARGDGRNYEQYF. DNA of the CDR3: TGCAGTGCTAGAGGGGACGGGAGGAACTACGAGCAGTACTTC.